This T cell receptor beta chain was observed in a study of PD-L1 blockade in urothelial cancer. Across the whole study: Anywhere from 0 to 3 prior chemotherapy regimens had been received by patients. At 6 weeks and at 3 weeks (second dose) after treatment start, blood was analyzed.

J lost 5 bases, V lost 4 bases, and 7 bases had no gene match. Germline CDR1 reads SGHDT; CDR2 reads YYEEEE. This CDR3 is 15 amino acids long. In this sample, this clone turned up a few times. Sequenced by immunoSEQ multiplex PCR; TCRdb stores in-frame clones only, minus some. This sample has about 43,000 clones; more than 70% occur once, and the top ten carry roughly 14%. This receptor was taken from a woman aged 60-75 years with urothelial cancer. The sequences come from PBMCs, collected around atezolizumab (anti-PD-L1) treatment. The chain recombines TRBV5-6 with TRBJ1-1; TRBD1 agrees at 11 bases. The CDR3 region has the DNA TGTGCCAGCAGCCCCCGGGACAGGGGGATTACTGAAGCTTTCTTT. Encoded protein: CASSPRDRGITEAFF.